This TCR beta chain was observed in a study of beta chain features in type 1 diabetes. Heparinised blood was drawn once per donor, averaging approximately 0.12 L. The sequenced template was cDNA made from the entire isolated RNA. Profiled with immunoSEQ multiplex PCR; TCRdb holds only in-frame clones, not every one. The sample lists around 250,000 clones, roughly two thirds occurring once. The CDR3 length is 14 residues. The V gene's germline CDR1 is GTSNPN and CDR2 SVGIG (reference sequence). V lost 2 bases and J 4 bases, leaving 12 bases between the germline ends. This sequence joins TRBV30 and TRBJ2-1; a possible D gene is TRBD2 (6 bases). The sequenced sample consisted of naive CD4+ T cells from blood. The TCR sequence derives from a man aged 25-45 years in good health. The CDR3 sequence is CAWSSGLPYNEQFF. In nucleotides, the CDR3 is TGTGCCTGGAGTAGTGGACTACCTTACAATGAGCAGTTCTTC.